This TCR beta chain emerged from a study of somatic mutations in cytotoxic T cells in rheumatoid arthritis. The germline V and J ends were trimmed by 6 bases and 0 bases, with 7 bases remaining between them. Germline V gives CDR1 MNHNS, CDR2 SASEGT. The length of the CDR3 is 13 residues. Produced via immunoSEQ multiplex PCR; TCRdb's table is partial and in-frame only. The table lists about 16,000 clones, roughly 80% of them singletons, with about 10% in the top ten. This clonotype was sampled from an adult with rheumatoid arthritis. The sequencing input was CD8+ T cells sorted from blood. The chain uses TRBV6-1 and TRBJ2-3, with D perhaps assigned TRBD1 or TRBD2 (5 bases each). The CDR3 loop is CASRGVSTDTQYF. The CDR3 nucleotides read TGTGCCAGCAGGGGGGTGAGCACAGATACGCAGTATTTT.